The TCR beta chain under discussion was sequenced for a study of T cells after yellow fever vaccination. Overall study results and limits: Re-detected after boosting: most primary clones, 96% of CD4 and around 86% of CD8. Overlap between CD4 and CD8 compartments was detected for a small share of clonotypes. The presence of abundant clonotypes contaminating from the bulk population was possible in FACS-sorted repertoires.

In regard to this clonotype: The antigen remains undetermined.

TCRdb processed the 5' RACE reads anew with MiXCR; each CDR3 protein has one entry. The data hold roughly 180,000 distinct CDR3 sequences, with 6.2% observed a single time. The CDR3 contains 14 residues. V was shortened by 6 bases and J by 4 bases, with 14 bases between the two germline ends. Germline CDR1 SNHLY, CDR2 FYNNEI. The material was CD4+ T cells sorted from PBMCs, obtained on the day of the first yellow fever vaccination. The V call is TRBV2, the J call TRBJ2-3, with a weak D call TRBD1 (6 bases). This TCR derives from a young man who received the YFV17D yellow fever vaccine. The CDR3 is CASSRERGSDTQYF. As DNA, the CDR3 is TGTGCCAGCAGCCGGGAAAGGGGGTCAGATACGCAGTATTTT.